This TCR beta chain was captured by sequencing in a study of T cells after yellow fever vaccination. Whole-study findings and limits: Post-booster repertoires again held most primary-vaccination clones (about 96% CD4, about 90% CD8).

This clonotype was counted between two and nine times. Antigen unknown. The TCR cDNA carried a universal primer site and UMIs from 5'RACE template switching. TCRdb independently ran MiXCR on the 5' RACE reads; one entry per CDR3 protein. The table lists 350,000 to 450,000 distinct CDR3 sequences, roughly 20% of them singletons. The CDR3 runs to 15 residues. V lost 8 bases to trimming and J lost 1 base, with 17 bases between them. The chain couples TRBV12-3 or TRBV12-4 to TRBJ2-5; maybe TRBD1 (6 bases). This TCR derives from a man aged 18 to 30 who received the YFV17D yellow fever vaccine. The sequencing used PBMCs, collected before the yellow fever booster vaccination. The CDR3 sequence is CASAFKAGAQETQYF. CDR3 DNA: TGTGCCAGCGCTTTTAAAGCAGGGGCCCAAGAGACCCAGTACTTC.